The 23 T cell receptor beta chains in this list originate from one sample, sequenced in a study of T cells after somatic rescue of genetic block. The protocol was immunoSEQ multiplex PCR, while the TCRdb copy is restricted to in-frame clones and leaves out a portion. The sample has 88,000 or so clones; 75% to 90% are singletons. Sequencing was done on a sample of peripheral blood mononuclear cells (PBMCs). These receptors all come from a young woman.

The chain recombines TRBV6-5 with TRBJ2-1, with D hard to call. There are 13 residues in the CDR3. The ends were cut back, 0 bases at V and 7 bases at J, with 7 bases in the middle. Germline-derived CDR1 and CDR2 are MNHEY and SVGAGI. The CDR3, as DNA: TGTGCCAGCAGTTACTCGACCCTAAATGAGCAGTTCTTC. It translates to CASSYSTLNEQFF.

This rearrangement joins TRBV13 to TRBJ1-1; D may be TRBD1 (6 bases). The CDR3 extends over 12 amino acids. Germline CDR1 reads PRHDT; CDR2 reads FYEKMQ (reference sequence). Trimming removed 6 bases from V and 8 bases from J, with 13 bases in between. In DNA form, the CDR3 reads TGTGCCAGCAGTCAACAGGGCGACGAAGCTTTCTTT. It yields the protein CASSQQGDEAFF.

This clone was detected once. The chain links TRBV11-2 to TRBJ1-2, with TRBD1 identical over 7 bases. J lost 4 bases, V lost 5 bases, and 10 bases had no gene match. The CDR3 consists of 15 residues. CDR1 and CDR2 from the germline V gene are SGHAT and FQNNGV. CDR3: CASSPDRMMAYGYTF. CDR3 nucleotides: TGTGCCAGCAGCCCGGACAGGATGATGGCCTATGGCTACACCTTC.

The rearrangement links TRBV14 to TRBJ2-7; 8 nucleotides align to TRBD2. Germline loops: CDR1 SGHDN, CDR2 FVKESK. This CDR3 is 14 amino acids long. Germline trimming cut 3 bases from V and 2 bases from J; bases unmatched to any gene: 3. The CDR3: CASSQPGLAYEQYF. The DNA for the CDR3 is TGTGCCAGCAGCCAGCCGGGACTAGCCTACGAGCAGTACTTC.

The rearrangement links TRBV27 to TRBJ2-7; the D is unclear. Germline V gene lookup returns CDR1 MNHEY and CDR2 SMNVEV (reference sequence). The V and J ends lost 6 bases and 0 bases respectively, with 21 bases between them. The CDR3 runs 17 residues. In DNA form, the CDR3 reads TGTGCCAGCAGCCGTAATGGCTTAAATCGGGCCTCCTACGAGCAGTACTTC. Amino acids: CASSRNGLNRASYEQYF.

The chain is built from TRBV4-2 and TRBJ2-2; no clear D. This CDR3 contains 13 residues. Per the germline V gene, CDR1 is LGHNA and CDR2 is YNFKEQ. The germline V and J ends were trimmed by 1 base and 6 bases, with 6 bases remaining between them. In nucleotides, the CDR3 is TGTGCCAGCAGCCAAGGCCGTGCCGGGGAGCTGTTTTTT. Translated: CASSQGRAGELFF.

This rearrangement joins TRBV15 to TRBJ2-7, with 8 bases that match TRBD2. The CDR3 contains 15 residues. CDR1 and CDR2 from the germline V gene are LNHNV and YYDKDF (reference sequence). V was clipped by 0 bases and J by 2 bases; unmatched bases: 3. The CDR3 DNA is TGTGCCACCAGCAGAGAACCGGGACTAGCCTACGAGCAGTACTTC. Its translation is CATSREPGLAYEQYF.

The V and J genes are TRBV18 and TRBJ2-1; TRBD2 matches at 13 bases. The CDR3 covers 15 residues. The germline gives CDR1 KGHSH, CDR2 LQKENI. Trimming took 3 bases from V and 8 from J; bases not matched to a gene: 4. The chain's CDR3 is CASSPGLAGDHEQFF. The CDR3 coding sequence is TGTGCCAGCTCACCCGGACTAGCGGGAGACCATGAGCAGTTCTTC.

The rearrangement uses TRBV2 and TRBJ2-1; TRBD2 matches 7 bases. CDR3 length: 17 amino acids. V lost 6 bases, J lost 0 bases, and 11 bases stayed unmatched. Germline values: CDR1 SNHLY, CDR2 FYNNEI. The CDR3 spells CASRREAPSLSYNEQFF. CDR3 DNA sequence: TGTGCCAGCAGACGGGAGGCTCCGAGCCTCTCCTACAATGAGCAGTTCTTC.

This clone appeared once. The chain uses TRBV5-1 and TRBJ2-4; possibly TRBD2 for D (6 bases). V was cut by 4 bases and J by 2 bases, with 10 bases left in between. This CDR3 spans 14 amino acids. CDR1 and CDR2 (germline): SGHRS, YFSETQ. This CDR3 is CASSPAGPKNIQYF. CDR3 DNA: TGCGCCAGCAGCCCTGCGGGACCCAAAAACATTCAGTACTTC.

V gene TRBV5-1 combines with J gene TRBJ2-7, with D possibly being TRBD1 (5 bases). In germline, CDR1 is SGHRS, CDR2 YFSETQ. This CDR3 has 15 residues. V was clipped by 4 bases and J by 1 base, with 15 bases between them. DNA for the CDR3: TGCGCCAGCAGCCCCGCGACAGCTATTTCCTACGAGCAGTACTTC. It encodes CASSPATAISYEQYF.

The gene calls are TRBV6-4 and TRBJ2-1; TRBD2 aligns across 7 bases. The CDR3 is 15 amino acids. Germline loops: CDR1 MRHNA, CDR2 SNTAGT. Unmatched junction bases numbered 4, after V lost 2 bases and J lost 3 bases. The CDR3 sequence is CASSDNSGDYNEQFF. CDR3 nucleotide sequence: TGTGCCAGCAGTGACAACAGCGGGGACTACAATGAGCAGTTCTTC.

In DNA, the CDR3 is TGTGCCAGCAGTGCTCCCGGGACAGCCTATGGCTACACCTTC. Residues: CASSAPGTAYGYTF. The V call is TRBV25-1, the J call TRBJ1-2, with TRBD1 matching 7 bases. V lost 4 bases, J lost 4 bases, and 6 bases stayed unmatched. CDR1 is MGHDK and CDR2 is SYGVNS in the germline V gene. The CDR3 runs 14 residues.

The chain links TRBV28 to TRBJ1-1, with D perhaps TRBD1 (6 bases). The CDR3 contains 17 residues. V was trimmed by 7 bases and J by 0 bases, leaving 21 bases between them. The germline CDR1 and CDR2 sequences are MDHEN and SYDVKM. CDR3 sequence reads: CASTFGAGDTMNTEAFF. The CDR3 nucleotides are TGTGCCAGCACCTTCGGGGCAGGGGATACCATGAACACTGAAGCTTTCTTT.

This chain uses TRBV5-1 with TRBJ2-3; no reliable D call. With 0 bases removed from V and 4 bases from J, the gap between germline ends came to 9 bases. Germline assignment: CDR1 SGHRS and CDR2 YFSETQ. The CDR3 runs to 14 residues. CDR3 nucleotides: TGCGCCAGCAGCTTGGTTACGTCCCCAGATACGCAGTATTTT. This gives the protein CASSLVTSPDTQYF.

CDR3 protein: CASSPRGLHQYF. The CDR3 region has the DNA TGTGCCAGCAGCCCAAGGGGACTGCATCAGTACTTC. The rearrangement links TRBV21-1 to TRBJ2-7; TRBD2, the table's D call, lacks a check against the DNA. TRBV21-1 represents a pseudogene. The CDR3 length is 12 residues.

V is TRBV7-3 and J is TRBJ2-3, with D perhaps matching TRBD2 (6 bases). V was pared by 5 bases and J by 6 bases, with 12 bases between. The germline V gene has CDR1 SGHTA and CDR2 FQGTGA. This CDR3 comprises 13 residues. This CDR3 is CASSAGPKDTQYF. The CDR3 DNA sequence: TGTGCCAGCAGCGCGGGACCAAAGGATACGCAGTATTTT. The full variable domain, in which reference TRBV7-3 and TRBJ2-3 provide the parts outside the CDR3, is GAGVSQTPSNKVTEKGKYVELRCDPISGHTALYWYRQSLGQGPEFLIYFQGTGAADDSGLPNDRFFAVRPEGSVSTLKIQRTERGDSAVYLCASSAGPKDTQYFGPGTRLTVL.

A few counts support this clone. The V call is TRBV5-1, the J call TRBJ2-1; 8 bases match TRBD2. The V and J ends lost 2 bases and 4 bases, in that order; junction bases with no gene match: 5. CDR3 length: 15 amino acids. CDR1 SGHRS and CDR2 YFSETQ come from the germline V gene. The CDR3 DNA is TGCGCCAGCAGCTTAGACAGCGGGGGATACAATGAGCAGTTCTTC. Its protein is CASSLDSGGYNEQFF.

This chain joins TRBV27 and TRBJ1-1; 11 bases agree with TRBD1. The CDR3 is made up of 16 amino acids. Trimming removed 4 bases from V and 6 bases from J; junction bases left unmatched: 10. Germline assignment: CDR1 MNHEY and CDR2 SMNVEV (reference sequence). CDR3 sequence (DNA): TGTGCCAGCAGTTCAGAGGACAGGGGGCCGTTGGCTGAAGCTTTCTTT. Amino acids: CASSSEDRGPLAEAFF.

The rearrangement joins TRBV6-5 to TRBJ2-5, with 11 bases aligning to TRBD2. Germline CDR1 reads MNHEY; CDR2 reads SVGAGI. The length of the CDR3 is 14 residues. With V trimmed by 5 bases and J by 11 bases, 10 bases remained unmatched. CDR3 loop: CASSPLAGVGEQYF. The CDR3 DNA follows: TGTGCCAGCAGTCCACTAGCGGGAGTGGGGGAGCAGTACTTC.

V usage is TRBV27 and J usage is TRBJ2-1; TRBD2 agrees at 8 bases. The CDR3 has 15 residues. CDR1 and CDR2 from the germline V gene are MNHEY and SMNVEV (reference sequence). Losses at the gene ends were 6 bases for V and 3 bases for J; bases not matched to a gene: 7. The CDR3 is CASRGSGSGYNEQFF. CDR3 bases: TGTGCCAGCAGGGGGAGCGGGAGCGGCTACAATGAGCAGTTCTTC.

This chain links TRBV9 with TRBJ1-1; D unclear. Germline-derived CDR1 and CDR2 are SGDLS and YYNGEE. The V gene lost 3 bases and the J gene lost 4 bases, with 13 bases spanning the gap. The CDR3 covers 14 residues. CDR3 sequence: CASSAEGYGTEAFF. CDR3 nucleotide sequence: TGTGCCAGCAGCGCGGAGGGTTATGGCACTGAAGCTTTCTTT. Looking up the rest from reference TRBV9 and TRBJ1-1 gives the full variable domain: DSGVTQTPKHLITATGQRVTLRCSPRSGDLSVYWYQQSLDQGLQFLIQYYNGEERAKGNILERFSAQQFPDLHSELNLSSLELGDSALYFCASSAEGYGTEAFFGQGTRLTVV.

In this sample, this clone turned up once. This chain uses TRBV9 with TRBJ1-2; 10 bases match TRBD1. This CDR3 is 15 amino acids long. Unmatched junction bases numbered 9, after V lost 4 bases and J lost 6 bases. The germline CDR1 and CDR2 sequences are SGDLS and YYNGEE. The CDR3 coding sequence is TGTGCCAGCAGCATCTTCTCCGGGACAGGGGATGGCTACACCTTC. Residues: CASSIFSGTGDGYTF.